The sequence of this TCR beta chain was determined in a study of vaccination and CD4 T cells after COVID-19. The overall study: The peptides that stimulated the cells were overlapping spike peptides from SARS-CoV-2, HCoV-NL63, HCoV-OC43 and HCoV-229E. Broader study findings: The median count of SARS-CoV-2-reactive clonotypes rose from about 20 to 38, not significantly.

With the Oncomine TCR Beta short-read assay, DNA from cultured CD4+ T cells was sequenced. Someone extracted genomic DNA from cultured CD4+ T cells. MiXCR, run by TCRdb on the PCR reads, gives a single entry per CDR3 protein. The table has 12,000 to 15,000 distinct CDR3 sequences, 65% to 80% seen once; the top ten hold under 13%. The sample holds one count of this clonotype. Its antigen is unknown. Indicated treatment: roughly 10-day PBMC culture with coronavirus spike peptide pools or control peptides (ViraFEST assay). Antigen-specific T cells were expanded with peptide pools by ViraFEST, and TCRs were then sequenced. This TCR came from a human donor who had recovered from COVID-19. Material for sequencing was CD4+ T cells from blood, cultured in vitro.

CDR3 nucleotides: TGTGCCAGTACGGGACAAATCTTCTCCTACAATGAGCAGTTCTTC. It specifies CASTGQIFSYNEQFF. The chain uses TRBV6-1 and TRBJ2-1, with a tentative D call TRBD1 (6 bases). Germline V lookup: CDR1 MNHNS, CDR2 SASEGT. The CDR3 covers 15 residues. Trimming shortened V by 9 bases and J by 0 bases, and 15 bases separated the two germline ends.